This T cell receptor beta chain was captured by sequencing in a study of cytomegalovirus exposure and HLA in healthy donors. At the level of the study: A prior study identified approximately 120 million unique TCR beta sequences from about 179 million T cells.

The PCR used 60 Vbeta and 13 Jbeta primers. Profiled with immunoSEQ multiplex PCR; TCRdb holds only in-frame clones, not every one. The sample has 60,000 to 70,000 clones; 65% to 80% are singletons. Nominal health characterized the donors when sampled, though unrecorded immune exposures were likely. The germline V gene encodes CDR1 SGHRS and CDR2 YFSETQ. The CDR3 runs 14 residues. V gave up 3 bases and J gave up 2 bases, with 9 bases separating them. The sequence came from a woman aged 25-40 years in good health and CMV-seronegative. The sequencing sample was made of PBMCs. V usage is TRBV5-1 and J usage is TRBJ1-3; D is possibly TRBD1 (6 bases). CDR3 region: CASSSEGAGNTIYF. The CDR3 nucleotides are TGCGCCAGCAGCTCCGAGGGGGCTGGAAACACCATATATTTT.